A selection of T cell receptor beta chains follows, all from one sample in a study of shared clonotypes between healthy human individuals. Produced via immunoSEQ multiplex PCR; TCRdb's table is partial and in-frame only. The sample holds 700,000 to 950,000 clones, approximately 96% seen once. What was sequenced was naive CD8+ T cells sorted from blood. These receptors were obtained from a man aged 25-45 years in good health. Each CDR3 is given with its conserved first and last residue. D genes are given only for firm matches. A row's size may be missing; if present it is once, few, many or a size class.

d_call j_call v_call cdr3_length clone_size cdr3_nt cdr3_aa
TRBD2 TRBJ2-2 TRBV6-5 14 - TGTGCCAGCTCACTAGCGGGAGCGGGCGGGGAGCTGTTTTTT CASSLAGAGGELFF
- TRBJ2-7 TRBV28 13 - TGTGCCAGCATTCCCTACTTGGGACATTGGCAGTACTTC CASIPYLGHWQYF
- TRBJ2-1 TRBV6-6 12 - TGTGCCAGCAAGGAGGCTTACAATGAGCAGTTCTTC CASKEAYNEQFF
- TRBJ2-2 TRBV27 10 - TGTGCCAGCGGCACCGGGGAGCTGTTTTTT CASGTGELFF
- TRBJ2-7 TRBV7-6 15 - TGTGCCAGCAGCTTAGAAGTGGGGCAGGGTTACGAGCAGTACTTC CASSLEVGQGYEQYF
- TRBJ1-5 TRBV15 13 - TGTGCCACCGCGTTGGGGCTAAATCAGCCCCAGCATTTT CATALGLNQPQHF
- TRBJ2-7 TRBV2 14 - TGTGCCAGCAGCGTGGCTAGGGCGAGGTACGAGCAGTACTTC CASSVARARYEQYF
- TRBJ2-5 TRBV5-6 11 - TGTGCCAGCAGCGCCCAAGAGACCCAGTACTTC CASSAQETQYF
- TRBJ1-2 TRBV19 11 - TGTGCCAGTAAAGACAAGAAGGGCTACACCTTC CASKDKKGYTF
TRBD2 TRBJ2-3 TRBV11-3 16 once TGTGCCAGCAGCCCGGGACTAGCGGGTAGCACAGATACGCAGTATTTT CASSPGLAGSTDTQYF
TRBD1 TRBJ1-5 TRBV5-1 15 - TGCGCCAGCAGCCTTGGTGGACAGGTCAATCAGCCCCAGCATTTT CASSLGGQVNQPQHF
TRBD2 TRBJ2-4 TRBV5-1 14 - TGCGCCAGCAGCTGGCGGGGGGGCGAGAACATTCAGTACTTC CASSWRGGENIQYF
TRBD1 TRBJ2-3 TRBV29-1 16 - TGCAGCGTTGTAGTAGCGGGACAGGGGAAGTCAGATACGCAGTATTTT CSVVVAGQGKSDTQYF
- TRBJ2-7 TRBV5-1 17 once TGCGCCAGCAGCTTGGTGAGCGCCTCCGAAGAGCCCTACGAGCAGTACTTC CASSLVSASEEPYEQYF
TRBD1 TRBJ2-7 TRBV5-1 14 - TGCGCCAGCAGCTCGGACAGGGGGTACAACGAGCAGTACTTC CASSSDRGYNEQYF
TRBD1 TRBJ2-1 TRBV11-2 18 - TGTGCCAGCACCAATGCCGGGACAGGCAGGAAATCCTACAATGAGCAGTTCTTC CASTNAGTGRKSYNEQFF
TRBD1 TRBJ2-7 TRBV6-6 14 - TGTGCCAGCAGTTCCCCGGACAGGGCCTACGAGCAGTACTTC CASSSPDRAYEQYF
- TRBJ2-3 TRBV28 15 once TGTGCCAGCAGTTTAGGGGACCTTAGCACAGATACGCAGTATTTT CASSLGDLSTDTQYF
- TRBJ2-1 TRBV4-1 15 - TGCGCCAGCAGCCAAGTCCCCCACTCCTACAATGAGCAGTTCTTC CASSQVPHSYNEQFF
- TRBJ2-1 TRBV19 15 - TGTGCCAGTAGTATCGTTTCCGAGTACTACAATGAGCAGTTCTTC CASSIVSEYYNEQFF
- TRBJ1-3 TRBV7-9 16 once TGTGCCAGCAGCGCGAAACAGGTCTTCTCTGGAAACACCATATATTTT CASSAKQVFSGNTIYF
- TRBJ2-1 TRBV11-2 17 - TGTGCCAGCAGCTTAGATTCCCTAGCGCCTAAGGGGGATGAGCAGTTCTTC CASSLDSLAPKGDEQFF
- TRBJ1-4 TRBV15 13 - TGTGCCACCAGATTAGAGGGGGGTGAAAAACTGTTTTTT CATRLEGGEKLFF
- TRBJ2-7 TRBV2 16 - TGTGCCAGCAGTGAAGTGCAGGCTGATGGTTCCTACGAGCAGTACTTC CASSEVQADGSYEQYF
- TRBJ2-5 TRBV28 13 - TGTGCCAGCAGTTTACAGGGTTCAGAGACCCAGTACTTC CASSLQGSETQYF
TRBD2 TRBJ2-7 TRBV5-6 13 - TGTGCCAGCAGCTTGCCTAGCGGCTACGAGCAGTACTTC CASSLPSGYEQYF
TRBD2 TRBJ2-2 TRBV28 21 - TGTGCCAGCAGTTTAGTCTCGGGAACTAGCGGGAGCATTGGGGACACCGGGGAGCTGTTTTTT CASSLVSGTSGSIGDTGELFF
- TRBJ2-7 TRBV7-2 16 once TGTGCCAGCAGCTTGGGAGCCTTCGGGCGGACCTACGAGCAGTACTTC CASSLGAFGRTYEQYF
- TRBJ1-2 TRBV6-5 14 - TGTGCCAGCAGCCCGGTCCCCGTCGTCTATGGCTACACCTTC CASSPVPVVYGYTF
- TRBJ2-5 TRBV18 14 - TGTGCCAGCTCACAAGGATCATTAGAAGAGACCCAGTACTTC CASSQGSLEETQYF
- TRBJ2-1 TRBV7-2 16 - TGTGCCAGCAGCTTGGTACTCCGGCCCACCCACAATGAGCAGTTCTTC CASSLVLRPTHNEQFF
- TRBJ2-7 TRBV30 12 - TGTGCCTGGGGTTACCAGGGGAACGAGCAGTACTTC CAWGYQGNEQYF
TRBD1 TRBJ1-4 TRBV20-1 10 - TGCAGTGCTTACAGGGGAGAACTGTTTTTT CSAYRGELFF
TRBD2 TRBJ2-3 TRBV29-1 17 - TGCAGCGTCGCCCCACTGACTAGCGGTATATCCACAGATACGCAGTATTTT CSVAPLTSGISTDTQYF
TRBD1 TRBJ1-3 TRBV2 16 - TGTGCCAGCAGTTCGGGACAGGGGGATTATGGAAACACCATATATTTT CASSSGQGDYGNTIYF